The clone carrying this T cell receptor beta chain has a handful of counts. Its antigen is still unknown. Other DNA variants within this sample encode the same CDR3. The CDR3 runs 13 residues. V shed 2 bases and J shed 2 bases, with 6 bases lying between them. The V gene's germline CDR1 is ENHRY and CDR2 SYGVKD. Produced via immunoSEQ multiplex PCR; TCRdb's table is partial and in-frame only. The sample has about 64,000 clones, roughly 86% seen once; the top ten hold under 4.5%. The sample originates from a study of Tregs in tolerant kidney transplant recipients. General study points: Nucleotide sequences could not be compared across some patients' samples due to primer changes. Few patients were studied, so findings need validation in larger groups. In tolerant patients, donor-specific Tregs outgrew total Tregs, suggesting antigen-driven expansion.

Related graft donors supplied nonmyeloablative bone marrow transplants, and mixed chimerism was transient. Sequencing was performed on CD4+ T cells from blood (PBMCs), taken 6 months after the transplant. V usage is TRBV10-3 and J usage is TRBJ2-5; the D gene is possibly TRBD1 (6 bases). The sequence derives from a human patient who received a combined kidney and bone marrow transplant. The graft donor may be the source of some T cells. CDR3 protein: CAISETGQETQYF. The CDR3 bases are TGTGCCATCAGTGAGACAGGGCAAGAGACCCAGTACTTC.